This T cell receptor beta chain was sequenced for a study of T cells expressing NK-cell markers. Study-wide context: HCMV seropositivity characterized seven of the eight sequenced donors, and seronegativity one.

One entry per CDR3 protein, without DNA, is what TCRdb gives after re-calling the 5' RACE reads. The table for this sample gives some 500,000 distinct CDR3 sequences. As for this clonotype: The antigen is not known.

Study-level findings and limits: Whether expanded NKG2C+ T cell clones were HCMV-specific remained unclear.

Germline lookup yields CDR1 LGHNA and CDR2 YNFKEQ. The CDR3 is 15 residues long. V and J are TRBV4-2 and TRBJ2-3; TCRdb picks TRBD2, but there is no DNA to check that call. This receptor was identified in a woman aged 45-65 years in good health. Sequences were obtained from blood T cells: a sorted CD56 or NKG2C T cell subset, CD4+ or CD8+ T cells, or bulk PBMC T cells (not recorded which). This chain's CDR3 is CASSPGATSLRTQYF.